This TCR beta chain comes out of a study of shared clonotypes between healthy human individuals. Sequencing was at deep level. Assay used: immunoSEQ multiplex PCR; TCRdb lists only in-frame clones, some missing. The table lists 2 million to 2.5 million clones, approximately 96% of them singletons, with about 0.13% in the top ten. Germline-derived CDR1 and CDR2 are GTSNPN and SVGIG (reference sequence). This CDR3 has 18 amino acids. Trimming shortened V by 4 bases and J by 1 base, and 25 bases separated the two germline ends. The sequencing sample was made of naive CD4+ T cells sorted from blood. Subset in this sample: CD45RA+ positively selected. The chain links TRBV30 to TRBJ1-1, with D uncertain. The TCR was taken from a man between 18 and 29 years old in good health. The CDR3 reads CAWTRPRTAGRENTEAFF. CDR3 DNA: TGTGCCTGGACCCGACCTCGCACAGCGGGGAGGGAGAACACTGAAGCTTTCTTT. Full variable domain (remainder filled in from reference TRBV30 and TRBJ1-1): SQTIHQWPATLVQPVGSPLSLECTVEGTSNPNLYWYRQAAGRGLQLLFYSVGIGQISSEVPQNLSASRPQDRQFILSSKKLLLSDSGFYLCAWTRPRTAGRENTEAFFGQGTRLTVV.